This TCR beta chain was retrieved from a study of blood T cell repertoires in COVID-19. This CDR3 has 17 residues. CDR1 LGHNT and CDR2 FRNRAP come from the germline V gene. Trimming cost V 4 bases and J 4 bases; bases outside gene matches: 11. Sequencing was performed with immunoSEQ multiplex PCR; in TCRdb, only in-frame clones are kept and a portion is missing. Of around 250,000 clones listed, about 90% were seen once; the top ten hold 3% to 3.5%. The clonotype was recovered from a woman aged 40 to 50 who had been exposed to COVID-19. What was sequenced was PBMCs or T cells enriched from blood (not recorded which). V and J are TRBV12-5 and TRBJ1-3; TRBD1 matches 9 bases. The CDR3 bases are TGTGCTAGTGGTTCAGGGGGACAGGGTAGATCGGGAAACACCATATATTTT. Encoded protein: CASGSGGQGRSGNTIYF.